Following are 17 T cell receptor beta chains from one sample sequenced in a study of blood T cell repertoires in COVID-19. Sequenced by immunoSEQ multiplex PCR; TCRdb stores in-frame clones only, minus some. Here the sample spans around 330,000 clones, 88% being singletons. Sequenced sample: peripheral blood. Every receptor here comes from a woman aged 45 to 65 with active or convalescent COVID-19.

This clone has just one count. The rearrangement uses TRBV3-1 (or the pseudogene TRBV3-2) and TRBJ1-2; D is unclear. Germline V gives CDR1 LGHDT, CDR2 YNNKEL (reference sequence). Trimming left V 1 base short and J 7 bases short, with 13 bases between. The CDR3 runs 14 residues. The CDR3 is CASSQVRPEAGYTF. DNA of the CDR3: TGTGCCAGCAGCCAAGTTCGCCCAGAGGCTGGCTACACCTTC.

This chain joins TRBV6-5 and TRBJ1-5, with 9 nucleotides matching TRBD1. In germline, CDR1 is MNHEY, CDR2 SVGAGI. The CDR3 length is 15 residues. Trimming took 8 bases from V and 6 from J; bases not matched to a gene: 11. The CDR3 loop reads CASAEKTGGRQPQHF. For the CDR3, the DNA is TGTGCCAGCGCCGAAAAGACAGGGGGGCGTCAGCCCCAGCATTTT.

In DNA, the CDR3 is TGTGCCAGCAGCCTAACGGTAGCGGGAGGGTTCAATGAGCAGTTCTTC. This gives the protein CASSLTVAGGFNEQFF. This chain connects TRBV27 to TRBJ2-1, with TRBD2 matching over 11 bases. The CDR3 contains 16 residues. Germline values: CDR1 MNHEY, CDR2 SMNVEV (reference sequence). The V and J ends lost 6 bases and 6 bases, in that order; junction bases with no gene match: 10.

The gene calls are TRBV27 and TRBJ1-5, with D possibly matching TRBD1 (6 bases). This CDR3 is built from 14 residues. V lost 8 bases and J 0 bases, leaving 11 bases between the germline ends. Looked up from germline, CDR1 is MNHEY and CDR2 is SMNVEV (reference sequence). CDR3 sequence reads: CASGGVYSNQPQHF. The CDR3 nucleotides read TGTGCCAGCGGGGGCGTCTATAGCAATCAGCCCCAGCATTTT.

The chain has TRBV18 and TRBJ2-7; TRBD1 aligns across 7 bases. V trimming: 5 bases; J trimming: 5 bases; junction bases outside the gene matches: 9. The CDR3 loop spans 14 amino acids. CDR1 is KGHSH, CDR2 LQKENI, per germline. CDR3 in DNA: TGTGCCAGCTCAGCCACAACAGGGGATCACGAGCAGTACTTC. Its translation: CASSATTGDHEQYF.

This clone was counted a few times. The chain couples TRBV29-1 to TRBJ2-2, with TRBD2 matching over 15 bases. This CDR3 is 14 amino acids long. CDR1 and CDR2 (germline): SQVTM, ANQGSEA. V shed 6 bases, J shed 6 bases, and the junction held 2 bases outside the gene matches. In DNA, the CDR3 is TGCAGCGTCCGGACTAGCGGGAGGGCCGGGGAGCTGTTTTTT. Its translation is CSVRTSGRAGELFF.

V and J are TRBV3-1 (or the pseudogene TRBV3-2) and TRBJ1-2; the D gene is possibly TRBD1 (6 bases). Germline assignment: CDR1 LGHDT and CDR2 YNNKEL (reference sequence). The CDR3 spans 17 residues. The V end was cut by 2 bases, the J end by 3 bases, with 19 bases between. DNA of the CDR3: TGTGCCAGCAGCCAAAGTGGGAGACAGGCTAACGACTATGGCTACACCTTC. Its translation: CASSQSGRQANDYGYTF.

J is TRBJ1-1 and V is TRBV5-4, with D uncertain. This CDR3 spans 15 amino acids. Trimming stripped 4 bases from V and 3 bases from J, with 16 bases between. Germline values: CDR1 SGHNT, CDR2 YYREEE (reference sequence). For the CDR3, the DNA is TGTGCCAGCAGCGCCCCGTCGGGTACGGACACTGAAGCTTTCTTT. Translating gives CASSAPSGTDTEAFF.

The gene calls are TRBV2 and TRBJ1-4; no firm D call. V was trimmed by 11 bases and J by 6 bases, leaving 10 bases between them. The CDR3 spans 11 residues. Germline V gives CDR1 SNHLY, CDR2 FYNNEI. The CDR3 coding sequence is TGTGCCGGAGGGCAAGATGAAAAACTGTTTTTT. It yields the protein CAGGQDEKLFF.

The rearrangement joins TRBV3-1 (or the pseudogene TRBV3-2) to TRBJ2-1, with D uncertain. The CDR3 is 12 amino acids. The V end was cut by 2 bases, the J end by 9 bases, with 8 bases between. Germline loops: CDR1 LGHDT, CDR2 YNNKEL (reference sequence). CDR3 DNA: TGTGCCAGCAGCCAATCAGGCGTTGAGCAGTTCTTC. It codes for CASSQSGVEQFF.

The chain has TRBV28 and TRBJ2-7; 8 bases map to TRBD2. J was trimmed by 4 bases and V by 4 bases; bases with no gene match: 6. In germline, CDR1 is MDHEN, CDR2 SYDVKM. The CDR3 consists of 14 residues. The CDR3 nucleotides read TGTGCCAGCAGTTCTACCGCGGGAGGATACGAGCAGTACTTC. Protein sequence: CASSSTAGGYEQYF.

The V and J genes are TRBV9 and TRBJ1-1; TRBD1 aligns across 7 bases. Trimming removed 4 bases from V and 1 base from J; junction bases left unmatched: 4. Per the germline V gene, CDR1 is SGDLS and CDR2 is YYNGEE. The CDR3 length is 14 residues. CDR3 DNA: TGTGCCAGCAGCCACAGGGGCGGGAACACTGAAGCTTTCTTT. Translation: CASSHRGGNTEAFF.

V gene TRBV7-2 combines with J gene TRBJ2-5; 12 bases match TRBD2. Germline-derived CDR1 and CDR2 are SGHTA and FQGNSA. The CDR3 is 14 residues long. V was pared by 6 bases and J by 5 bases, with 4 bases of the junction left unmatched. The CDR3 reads CASRLAGGIETQYF. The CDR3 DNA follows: TGTGCCAGCAGACTAGCGGGAGGAATCGAGACCCAGTACTTC.

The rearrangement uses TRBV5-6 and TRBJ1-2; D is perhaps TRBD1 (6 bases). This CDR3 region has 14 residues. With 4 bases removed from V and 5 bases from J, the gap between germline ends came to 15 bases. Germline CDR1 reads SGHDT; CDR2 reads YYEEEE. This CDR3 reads CASSGWTARYGYTF. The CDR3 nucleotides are TGTGCCAGCAGCGGGTGGACAGCACGTTATGGCTACACCTTC.

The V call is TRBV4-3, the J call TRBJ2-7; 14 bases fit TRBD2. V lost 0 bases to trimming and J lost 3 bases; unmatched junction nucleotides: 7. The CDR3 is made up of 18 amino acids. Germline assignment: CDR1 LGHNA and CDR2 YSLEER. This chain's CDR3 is CASSQDRVGTSGSYEQYF. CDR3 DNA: TGCGCCAGCAGCCAAGATCGTGTAGGGACTAGCGGGAGCTACGAGCAGTACTTC.

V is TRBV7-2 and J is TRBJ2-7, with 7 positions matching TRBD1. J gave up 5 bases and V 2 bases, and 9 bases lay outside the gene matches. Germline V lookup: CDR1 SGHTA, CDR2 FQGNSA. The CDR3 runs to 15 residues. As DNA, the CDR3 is TGTGCCAGCAGCTTAAGGGGCACAGGGGCAGACGAGCAGTACTTC. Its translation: CASSLRGTGADEQYF.

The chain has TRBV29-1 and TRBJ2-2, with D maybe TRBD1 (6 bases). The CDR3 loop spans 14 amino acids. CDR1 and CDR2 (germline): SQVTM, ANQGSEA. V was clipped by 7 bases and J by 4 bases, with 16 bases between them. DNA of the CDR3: TGCAGCGGAAAAAAGGGGGAAAGCACCGGGGAGCTGTTTTTT. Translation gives CSGKKGESTGELFF.